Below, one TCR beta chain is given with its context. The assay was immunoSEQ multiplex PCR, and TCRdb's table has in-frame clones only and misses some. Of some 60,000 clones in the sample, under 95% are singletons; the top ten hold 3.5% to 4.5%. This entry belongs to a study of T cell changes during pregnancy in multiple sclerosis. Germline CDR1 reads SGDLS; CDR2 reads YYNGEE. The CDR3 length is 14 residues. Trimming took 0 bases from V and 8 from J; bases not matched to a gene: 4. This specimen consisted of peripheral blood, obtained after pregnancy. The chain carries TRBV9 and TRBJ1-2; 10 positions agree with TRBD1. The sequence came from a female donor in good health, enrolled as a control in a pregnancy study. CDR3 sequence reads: CASSVGQGAGGYTF. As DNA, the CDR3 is TGTGCCAGCAGCGTAGGACAGGGGGCGGGCGGCTACACCTTC.